This is a list of T cell receptor beta chains from one sample in a study of T cells in localized non-small cell lung cancer. Produced via immunoSEQ multiplex PCR; TCRdb's table is partial and in-frame only. The sample holds 5,000 to 6,500 clones, 35% to 45% seen once. This sample comprised lung tumor tissue, obtained before any cancer treatment. The receptors were sampled from a male donor older than 55 with stage I squamous cell lung carcinoma. Each CDR3 is given with its conserved first and last residue. The D gene is left open where the match is weak. Size tells how often a clone was seen (once, few, many) or the class of an expanded clone, and some rows leave it out.

j_call,cdr3_length,v_call,d_call,clone_size,cdr3_nt,cdr3_aa
TRBJ1-4,14,TRBV2,NA,NA,TGTGCCAGCAGTTTTGGCCCCCCGGAGGAAAAACTGTTTTTT,CASSFGPPEEKLFF
TRBJ2-1,15,TRBV18,TRBD2,few,TGTGCCAGCTCTATTATAGCGGGGGCCCGGCATGAGCAGTTCTTC,CASSIIAGARHEQFF
TRBJ1-6,15,TRBV12-5,NA,NA,TGTGCTAGTGGTCCGGGGACTGGCGGGCGGTCACCCCTCCACTTT,CASGPGTGGRSPLHF
TRBJ1-1,13,TRBV4-1,TRBD1,NA,TGCGCCAGCAGCTCCAGAGGGGGCCTGCCGGCTTTCTTT,CASSSRGGLPAFF
TRBJ1-2,16,TRBV9,TRBD1,few,TGTGCCAGCGGAAGGGGGACAGGGTCAGGGAGAGATGGCTACACCTTC,CASGRGTGSGRDGYTF
TRBJ2-1,14,TRBV30,NA,few,TGTGCCTGGAGTGTACTTGACTCTTACAATGAGCAGTTCTTC,CAWSVLDSYNEQFF
TRBJ1-5,15,TRBV11-3,TRBD1,NA,TGTGCCAGCAGCTTATACAGGGGGGGCAATCAGCCCCAGCATTTT,CASSLYRGGNQPQHF
TRBJ2-7,13,TRBV23-1,NA,NA,TGCGCCACCTCGGACTGGCCTTCCTACGAGCAGTACTTC,CATSDWPSYEQYF
TRBJ1-2,13,TRBV9,TRBD1,few,TGTGCCAGCAGCGAGGGGGCCTCCTATGGCTACACCTTC,CASSEGASYGYTF
TRBJ2-6,14,TRBV11-3,NA,few,TGTGCCAGCAGCTTCCTCTCTGGGGCCAACGTCCTGACTTTC,CASSFLSGANVLTF
TRBJ2-7,13,TRBV2,NA,few,TGTGCCAGCAGTGACAGGGGTAGGGACGAGCAGTACTTC,CASSDRGRDEQYF
TRBJ2-2,15,TRBV6-8,TRBD1,medium-sized,TGTGCCAGCAGGGGACAGGGGGCCGGAACCGGGGAGCTGTTTTTT,CASRGQGAGTGELFF
TRBJ1-2,13,TRBV19,NA,NA,TGTGCCAGTAGTATTGCCCCTCACAAAGGCTACACCTTC,CASSIAPHKGYTF
TRBJ1-2,15,TRBV6-8,NA,medium-sized,TGTGCCAGCAGTGATTCCGGGACCACCTCGGTCGGCTACACCTTC,CASSDSGTTSVGYTF
TRBJ2-7,13,TRBV18,TRBD1,NA,TGTGCCAGCTCGCAGACAGGGGGCAACGAGCAGTACTTC,CASSQTGGNEQYF
TRBJ2-1,13,TRBV29-1,NA,NA,TGCAGCACTGGGGCAGGGAACTACAATGAGCAGTTCTTC,CSTGAGNYNEQFF
TRBJ1-2,11,TRBV6-4,NA,NA,TGTGCCAGCAGCTCGGTAGGCGGCTACACCTTC,CASSSVGGYTF
TRBJ1-6,13,TRBV29-1,TRBD1,NA,TGCAGCGCTAGACAGGGGGAAGATTCACCCCTCCACTTT,CSARQGEDSPLHF
TRBJ1-1,14,TRBV30,NA,NA,TGTGCCTGGAGTGTACTGCCCCTAAACACTGAAGCTTTCTTT,CAWSVLPLNTEAFF
TRBJ1-1,11,TRBV6-7,NA,few,TGTGCCAGCAGCAGGTTACCTGAAGCTTTCTTT,CASSRLPEAFF
TRBJ2-1,15,TRBV7-6,NA,few,TGTGCCAGCAGCCAAGGGGAGTTTGCTAGCCATGAGCAGTTCTTC,CASSQGEFASHEQFF
TRBJ2-7,13,TRBV6-8,NA,medium-sized,TGTGCCAGCAGTTACACCGGGACCTACGAGCAGTACTTC,CASSYTGTYEQYF
TRBJ2-6,18,TRBV11-3,NA,NA,TGTGCCAGCACCCGGGGGACTCTAACTCACTCTGGGGCCAACGTCCTGACTTTC,CASTRGTLTHSGANVLTF
TRBJ1-5,15,TRBV15,NA,NA,TGTGCCACCAGCAGAGATAACAGGGTCAATCAGCCCCAGCATTTT,CATSRDNRVNQPQHF
TRBJ1-4,12,TRBV19,NA,NA,TGTGCCAGTAGTATTCTAGGCGAAAAACTGTTTTTT,CASSILGEKLFF
TRBJ1-6,17,TRBV6-8,TRBD1,NA,TGTGCCAGCAGTCCGGACAGGGGGCACCCCTATAATTCACCCCTCCACTTT,CASSPDRGHPYNSPLHF
TRBJ1-4,14,TRBV7-4,NA,few,TGTGCCAGCAGCTTAGGCAGGGAAGAAGAAAAACTGTTTTTT,CASSLGREEEKLFF
TRBJ2-6,14,TRBV9,NA,few,TGTGCCACCACCGGGGTCCCTGGGGCCAACGTCCTGACTTTC,CATTGVPGANVLTF
TRBJ1-2,15,TRBV9,NA,few,TGTGCCAGCTCCCCTCGTTTTGGCCCCCGCTATGGCTACACCTTC,CASSPRFGPRYGYTF
TRBJ2-7,14,TRBV5-1,NA,NA,TGCGCCAGCAGCTTGGGAGGTAGATACTACGAGCAGTACTTC,CASSLGGRYYEQYF
TRBJ2-1,14,TRBV19,TRBD2,NA,TGTGCCACGAATAGCCCTTGGGGGGAGGGTGAGCAGTTCTTC,CATNSPWGEGEQFF
TRBJ2-4,19,TRBV2,NA,once,TGTGCCAGCAGTGAAGCGAGTGGGGGGCACTACCCCCGGGGAAACATTCAGTACTTC,CASSEASGGHYPRGNIQYF
TRBJ1-1,12,TRBV9,NA,NA,TGTGCCAGCAGGCTCGGGAACACTGAAGCTTTCTTT,CASRLGNTEAFF
TRBJ1-5,12,TRBV10-2,NA,NA,TGCGCCAGCAGTTTTGAGTATCAGCCCCAGCATTTT,CASSFEYQPQHF
TRBJ1-6,15,TRBV2,NA,NA,TGTGCCAGCAGGTTCCGGGACGGATATAATTCACCCCTCCACTTT,CASRFRDGYNSPLHF
TRBJ2-2,14,TRBV7-4,NA,NA,TGTGCCAGCAGCTACTACCGGGACACCGGGGAGCTGTTTTTT,CASSYYRDTGELFF
TRBJ2-1,15,TRBV11-3,NA,NA,TGTGCCAGCAGCATACGTCGGGGTGCATACAATGAGCAGTTCTTC,CASSIRRGAYNEQFF
TRBJ1-5,14,TRBV6-8,NA,few,TGTGCCAGCATTCGGACGGCTGGGCTTCAGCCCCAGCATTTT,CASIRTAGLQPQHF
TRBJ2-1,14,TRBV7-1,NA,NA,TGTGCCAGCAGCTTAAGTCAGGAGGGGCCCCGGCAGTTCTTC,CASSLSQEGPRQFF
TRBJ1-3,15,TRBV18,TRBD1,NA,TGTGCCAGCTCACCTGGGACAGGGAGCATTGACACCATATATTTT,CASSPGTGSIDTIYF
TRBJ1-1,14,TRBV18,NA,NA,TGTGCCAGCTCACCATCGGAACTCAACACTGAAGCTTTCTTT,CASSPSELNTEAFF
TRBJ1-6,14,TRBV10-2,TRBD1,NA,TGCGCCAGCAGAGCCGGGACAGGGGATTCACCCCTCCACTTT,CASRAGTGDSPLHF
TRBJ2-4,14,TRBV4-1,TRBD2,few,TGCGCCAGCAGCCAAGAGGGGACTAGCGGGGGTAAATACTTC,CASSQEGTSGGKYF
TRBJ1-1,14,TRBV11-3,NA,NA,TGTGCCAGCAGCTTACAAATCGGTAAAACTGAAGCTTTCTTT,CASSLQIGKTEAFF
TRBJ1-5,17,TRBV2,NA,NA,TGTGCCAGCAGTGCTACCGGGGGGCCTCTCTCTAATCAGCCCCAGCATTTT,CASSATGGPLSNQPQHF
TRBJ1-5,15,TRBV11-3,NA,many,TGTGCCAGCAGCTTAGAGGGGACGGCTAATCAGCCCCAGCATTTT,CASSLEGTANQPQHF
TRBJ1-4,15,TRBV11-3,TRBD1,NA,TGTGCCAGCAGCTATGGGGCAGGGGGGAATGAAAAACTGTTTTTT,CASSYGAGGNEKLFF
TRBJ2-1,16,TRBV28,NA,NA,TGTGCCAGCCTCCGGTTGAGGGGAGTTCCCTACAATGAGCAGTTCTTC,CASLRLRGVPYNEQFF
TRBJ1-5,12,TRBV6-8,NA,few,TGTGCCAGCAGTTACTTTCGTCAGCCCCAGCATTTT,CASSYFRQPQHF